The next 22 T cell receptor beta chains were all read from a single sample in a study of blood T cell repertoires in COVID-19. Sequenced by immunoSEQ multiplex PCR; TCRdb stores in-frame clones only, minus some. The sample shows over 80,000 clones, 87% of them seen only once. Specimen: peripheral blood. These TCRs come from a human donor in a cohort sampled during active COVID-19.

CDR3 in DNA: TGTGCCAGTAGTATAGGGTCGGGAGATGGCAAGCAGTACTTC. Translating it yields CASSIGSGDGKQYF. The V call is TRBV19, the J call TRBJ2-7, with a possible D match to TRBD2 (6 bases). Trimming cost V 1 base and J 8 bases, with 15 bases left between them. Germline V gene data show CDR1 as LNHDA and CDR2 as SQIVND (reference sequence). The CDR3 loop spans 14 amino acids.

This chain uses TRBV19 with TRBJ1-1, with a weak D call TRBD1 (5 bases). The V end was cut by 1 base, the J end by 4 bases, with 19 bases between. The CDR3 covers 17 residues. Germline V gives CDR1 LNHDA, CDR2 SQIVND (reference sequence). CDR3 sequence (DNA): TGTGCCAGTAGTATAGGCGGCAGGGCCTACCTTGGCACTGAAGCTTTCTTT. As protein: CASSIGGRAYLGTEAFF.

The chain couples TRBV28 to TRBJ2-7; tentatively, D is TRBD2 (5 bases). Between the trimmed V and J ends, which lost 11 bases and 3 bases, there was a span of 17 bases. CDR1 and CDR2 (germline): MDHEN, SYDVKM. This CDR3 has 13 amino acids. For the CDR3, the DNA is TGTGCCGCCGCGGGTGGGGTAAGCTACGAGCAGTACTTC. Its translation is CAAAGGVSYEQYF.

This chain uses TRBV7-8 with TRBJ2-2, with 12 bases matching TRBD2. The length of the CDR3 is 19 residues. Trimming at V came to 5 bases and at J to 4 bases, leaving 14 bases not matched to a gene. CDR1 SGHVS and CDR2 FQNEAQ come from the germline V gene. The CDR3 region has the DNA TGTGCCAGCAGCCGTTCTCGACTAGCGGGAGCCCCGGGCACCGGGGAGCTGTTTTTT. Amino acids: CASSRSRLAGAPGTGELFF.

The V gene is TRBV25-1, the J gene TRBJ1-4; 7 bases fit TRBD1. The CDR3 extends over 14 amino acids. Germline trimming cut 7 bases from V and 8 bases from J; bases unmatched to any gene: 10. Germline CDR1 and CDR2: MGHDK and SYGVNS. CDR3 region: CASNDRGLQEKLFF. DNA for the CDR3: TGTGCCAGCAATGATAGGGGGCTACAAGAAAAACTGTTTTTT. Filled out from reference TRBV25-1 and TRBJ1-4, the complete variable domain reads EADIYQTPRYLVIGTGKKITLECSQTMGHDKMYWYQQDPGMELHLIHYSYGVNSTEKGDLSSESTVSRIRTEHFPLTLESARPSHTSQYLCASNDRGLQEKLFFGSGTQLSVL.

This clone was recorded once. The rearrangement uses TRBV3-1 (or the pseudogene TRBV3-2) and TRBJ2-5; unclear D gene. Germline V gene lookup returns CDR1 LGHDT and CDR2 YNNKEL (reference sequence). The CDR3 has 15 residues. Trimming cost V 0 bases and J 0 bases, with 8 bases left between them. The CDR3 sequence: CASSQEYLNQETQYF. DNA of the CDR3: TGTGCCAGCAGCCAAGAGTACTTGAACCAAGAGACCCAGTACTTC.

The CDR3 DNA sequence: TGTGCCAGCAGCGCCCACAGGGGGGACTCAGATACGCAGTATTTT. It specifies CASSAHRGDSDTQYF. V usage is TRBV3-1 (or the pseudogene TRBV3-2) and J usage is TRBJ2-3, with TRBD1 matching over 8 bases. Unmatched junction bases numbered 8, after V lost 5 bases and J lost 4 bases. This CDR3 has 15 amino acids. CDR1 LGHDT and CDR2 YNNKEL come from the germline V gene (reference sequence).

The chain recombines TRBV7-9 with TRBJ1-3; 7 bases map to TRBD1. The V gene's germline CDR1 is SEHNR and CDR2 FQNEAQ (reference sequence). This CDR3 region has 18 residues. The V and J ends lost 1 base and 0 bases, in that order; junction bases with no gene match: 9. CDR3 residues: CASSLGALTGHSGNTIYF. CDR3 in DNA: TGTGCCAGCAGCTTAGGGGCGCTGACAGGGCACTCTGGAAACACCATATATTTT.

The gene calls are TRBV6-5 and TRBJ1-1, with 7 bases matching TRBD1. The CDR3 runs 12 residues. CDR1 MNHEY and CDR2 SVGAGI come from the germline V gene. CDR3 sequence: CEGASSNTEAFF. CDR3 DNA: TGTGAGGGGGCCTCCTCGAACACTGAAGCTTTCTTT.

The V call is TRBV19, the J call TRBJ2-3; TRBD1 matches 8 bases. V gave up 10 bases and J gave up 2 bases; unmatched junction bases: 5. Germline V gene lookup returns CDR1 LNHDA and CDR2 SQIVND (reference sequence). The CDR3 runs to 13 residues. In DNA form, the CDR3 reads TGTGCCACAAGGACAGGGCCCACAGATACGCAGTATTTT. This gives the protein CATRTGPTDTQYF.

The V and J genes are TRBV7-2 and TRBJ2-7; TRBD2 matches 12 bases. The CDR3 sequence is 14 residues long. V dropped 5 bases and J dropped 2; count of bases not matched to a gene: 1. The germline gives CDR1 SGHTA, CDR2 FQGNSA. The CDR3 region is CASSPSGRAYEQYF. In DNA, the CDR3 is TGTGCCAGCAGCCCTAGCGGGAGGGCCTACGAGCAGTACTTC.

This chain joins TRBV6-6 and TRBJ1-4, with 8 bases lining up with TRBD1. Germline V gene lookup returns CDR1 MNHNY and CDR2 SVGAGI (reference sequence). The CDR3 extends over 14 amino acids. Trimming removed 4 bases from V and 8 bases from J; junction bases left unmatched: 6. The CDR3 sequence is CASSSGGGGEKLFF. CDR3 nucleotide sequence: TGTGCCAGCAGTTCAGGGGGCGGCGGCGAAAAACTGTTTTTT.

Of note for this clone: A junction boundary mismatches the germline segment, possibly from a read error. Distinct nucleotide sequences in the sample also encode this CDR3. The chain employs TRBV24-1 and TRBJ2-7; D remains ambiguous. Looked up from germline, CDR1 is KGHDR and CDR2 is SFDVKD. The CDR3 runs to 15 residues. CDR3 DNA: TGTGCCACCAGTGATAGGCAGAACCCCGGGTACGAGCAGTATTTC. The encoded protein is CATSDRQNPGYEQYF.

The V gene is TRBV11-2, the J gene TRBJ2-4; no clear D gene. Germline loops: CDR1 SGHAT, CDR2 FQNNGV. The CDR3 runs to 14 residues. Trimming took off 5 bases at V and 0 bases at J, with 8 bases between the two ends. The CDR3 nucleotides read TGTGCCAGCAGCAACGAGGCAGCCAAAAACATTCAGTACTTC. Translation gives CASSNEAAKNIQYF.

V is TRBV2 and J is TRBJ2-5; D not resolved. Trimming stripped 7 bases from V and 4 bases from J, with 16 bases between. The CDR3 length is 14 residues. Looked up from germline, CDR1 is SNHLY and CDR2 is FYNNEI. In DNA form, the CDR3 reads TGTGCCAGCATTCCATACGAGTCAGGAGAGACCCAGTACTTC. Its protein is CASIPYESGETQYF. The variable domain in full, completed from reference TRBV2 and TRBJ2-5, reads EPEVTQTPSHQVTQMGQEVILRCVPISNHLYFYWYRQILGQKVEFLVSFYNNEISEKSEIFDDQFSVERPDGSNFTLKIRSTKLEDSAMYFCASIPYESGETQYFGPGTRLLVL.

The CDR3 sequence: CASTATGQNIQYF. For the CDR3, the DNA is TGTGCCAGCACAGCGACAGGCCAAAACATTCAGTACTTC. The rearrangement uses TRBV6-5 and TRBJ2-4, with a weak D call TRBD1 (6 bases). The CDR3 contains 13 residues. The V gene lost 7 bases and the J gene lost 5 bases, with 12 bases spanning the gap. CDR1 and CDR2 from the germline V gene are MNHEY and SVGAGI.

The chain recombines TRBV6-2 or TRBV6-3 with TRBJ1-5; tentative D call: TRBD1 (6 bases). Trimming took off 5 bases at V and 3 bases at J, with 20 bases between the two ends. Per germline, CDR1 MNHEY and CDR2 SVGEGT. The CDR3 consists of 17 residues. CDR3 sequence: CASSQTLTGSDNQPQHF. In DNA form, the CDR3 reads TGTGCCAGCAGTCAAACTTTAACAGGGTCCGACAATCAGCCCCAGCATTTT.

CDR3 amino acids: CASSLSLSGNTIYF. As DNA, the CDR3 is TGCGCCAGCAGCTTGAGCCTCTCTGGAAACACCATATATTTT. This rearrangement joins TRBV5-1 to TRBJ1-3; D uncertain. This CDR3 spans 14 amino acids. V lost 1 base and J 0 bases, leaving 5 bases between the germline ends. From germline, CDR1 is SGHRS and CDR2 YFSETQ.

The J gene is TRBJ1-2, the V gene TRBV3-1 (or the pseudogene TRBV3-2); possible D gene TRBD1, 6 bases. Germline values: CDR1 LGHDT, CDR2 YNNKEL (reference sequence). V gave up 4 bases and J gave up 3 bases, with 12 bases separating them. The CDR3 is 14 residues long. The CDR3 reads CASSPGGADYGYTF. The CDR3 coding sequence is TGTGCCAGCAGCCCGGGGGGCGCGGACTATGGCTACACCTTC.

V gene TRBV6-5 combines with J gene TRBJ2-2, with TRBD2 as a possible D gene (5 bases). CDR1 MNHEY and CDR2 SVGAGI come from the germline V gene. The V end lost 0 bases, the J end lost 0 bases, and 8 bases lay between the germline ends. The CDR3 sequence is 16 residues long. The CDR3 protein is CASSYSGSANTGELFF. The CDR3 DNA reads TGTGCCAGCAGTTACTCGGGGAGTGCGAACACCGGGGAGCTGTTTTTT.

Only a few counts were recorded for this clone. The rearrangement links TRBV5-1 to TRBJ1-6, with a possible D match to TRBD1 (5 bases). There are 19 residues in the CDR3. V was cut by 5 bases and J by 1 base, with 22 bases left in between. Germline V gene sequence: CDR1 SGHRS, CDR2 YFSETQ. DNA of the CDR3: TGCGCCAGCAGTCCATCCACCGACTCCGGGACTTCCTATAATTCACCCCTCCACTTT. Translated, it gives CASSPSTDSGTSYNSPLHF.

This clone was observed a single time. The chain joins TRBV28 to TRBJ2-7; D may be TRBD1 (5 bases). CDR1 and CDR2 from the germline V gene are MDHEN and SYDVKM. The CDR3 covers 13 residues. V gave up 4 bases and J gave up 7 bases, with 14 bases separating them. This CDR3 reads CASSSPGQEEQYF. CDR3 sequence (DNA): TGTGCCAGCAGTTCACCAGGGCAGGAGGAGCAGTACTTC.